This T cell receptor beta chain was found in a study of Ad26.COV2.S vaccination and SARS-CoV-2 variants (dated by TCRdb to about 2021). Looking at the study overall: Vaccine-arm donors came from COV1001, a multicentre, randomized, double-blind, placebo-controlled phase I-IIa trial of Ad26.COV2.S in healthy adults. Ad26.COV2.S was given intramuscularly at 5x10^10 or 1x10^11 viral particles, as a single shot or as two shots 56 days apart. The specificity and breadth of SARS-CoV-2-reactive T cell receptors after Ad26.COV2.S vaccination were assessed by TCRbeta repertoire sequencing. A total of some 30 samples were included in the TCR-sequenced set, comprising about 20 Ad26.COV2.S vaccine recipients, 5 placebo recipients and 8 SARS-CoV-2 convalescent individuals. Trial participants were randomized into five groups of five: low-dose or high-dose Ad26.COV2.S given once or twice, or placebo on both occasions. Throughout the experiments and outcome assessment, investigators stayed blinded to trial group allocation.

V is shortened by 6 bases, J by 5 bases, and the region joining them spans 13 bases. From cysteine to phenylalanine, the CDR3 is 13 amino acids long. The CDR3 DNA has 39 bases and is translated from base 1. CDR1 and CDR2 (KGHSH, LQKENI) derive from the germline V gene. The immunoSEQ Assay was used to sequence TCRbeta CDR3 regions. After extraction, genomic DNA underwent amplification by bias-controlled multiplex PCR, followed by high-throughput sequencing. As for the original processing: Collapsing and filtering of sequences were performed to quantify the absolute abundance of each unique TCRbeta CDR3 region. T cell fraction was estimated by normalizing TCRbeta template counts to usable DNA, which was measured by amplifying reference genes present in all nucleated cells. Repertoire TCRs were annotated as SARS-CoV-2-specific when V gene, CDR3 amino acid sequence and J gene were exactly matched to a known reactive TCR set. The reference SARS-CoV-2 TCR set was derived from MIRA and filtered for enrichment in COVID-19-positive ImmuneCODE repertoires, a step that removed public or cross-reactive TCRs. Using the MIRA antigens, annotated TCRs were further analysed by specific ORF or by position within an ORF. Breadth was defined as the number of annotated unique rearrangements divided by the total number of unique productive rearrangements, and depth was defined as the summed frequency of the annotated unique rearrangements. Two-sided Wilcoxon rank-sum tests were used to compare TCR breadth between groups. The immuneACCESS repertoire file appears here via TCRdb, limited to in-frame rearrangements. These files lack a portion of the clones; in checked studies, under half of the deficit traces to unresolved V genes, and the cause of the others is not known. The DNA was the basis for D and trimming; V, J and clone size are from that table. This sample gives a few hundred thousand clones in total; about four fifths of them show up just once. Clones ranked in the top ten supply 7.4% of the sample.

Interpreted using the paper, the treatment or condition label stands for: roughly 20 received Ad26.COV2.S at low or high dose, single or two shots; about 5 received placebo; per-sample allocation not given. For vaccine and placebo recipients, repertoires were sequenced using samples collected on day 63 after the first injection. Cohort 1b enrolled about two dozen adults aged 18-55 years at a single site in Boston, USA, between 29 July and 7 August 2020. Ad26.COV2.S was a replication-incompetent adenovirus type 26 vector that expressed a prefusion-stabilized SARS-CoV-2 spike protein derived from the original Wuhan strain. This clone has only a few counts. This clone's antigen is unknown. Base-call qualities are not available, and no considerably larger clone is one nucleotide away. The research as a whole found: Higher spike-specific TCR breadth was observed in Ad26.COV2.S recipients than in placebo recipients (P = 0.0014). Comparing responses between vaccine doses or regimens was not something the study was powered to do. Comparable non-spike TCR breadth was observed between vaccine and placebo recipients, consistent with only spike being contained in the vaccine. The authors noted that the TCR breadth and depth analyses may have underestimated total T cell responses. Substantial breadth of spike-specific CD8+ and CD4+ T cell responses was reported after vaccination.

The receptor comes from a person aged 18-60 years who received the Ad26.COV2.S COVID-19 vaccine or a placebo. The chain is encoded by TRBV18 joined to TRBJ1-1; the D gene is perhaps TRBD1, from 6 matching bases. The sample in question was peripheral blood, obtained in a trial of Ad26.COV2.S vaccine versus placebo. The DNA sequence is as follows: TGTGCCAGCTCCCCAGTCAGGGGAACTGAAGCTTTCTTT. It codes for CASSPVRGTEAFF.